This entry lists 30 T cell receptor beta chains sequenced from one sample in a study of cytomegalovirus exposure and HLA in healthy donors. It was with 60 Vbeta and 13 Jbeta primers that the PCR ran. Assay: immunoSEQ multiplex PCR; the TCRdb copy retains only in-frame clones and omits some. This table holds about 170,000 clones, 85% found once. Sequenced material: PBMCs. These receptors originate from a boy aged 2 to 10 in good health and CMV-seronegative.

The genes are TRBV4-2 and TRBJ1-2, with TRBD1 identical over 8 bases. CDR1 and CDR2 (germline): LGHNA, YNFKEQ. After removal of 0 bases from V and 6 bases from J, the junction contained 15 bases not matched to a gene. There are 18 residues in the CDR3. CDR3 in DNA: TGTGCCAGCAGCCAAGATTTGGGACACAGGGGGATTATAAATGGCTACACCTTC. This sequence encodes CASSQDLGHRGIINGYTF.

This chain links TRBV7-6 with TRBJ2-5, with TRBD1 identical over 8 bases. This CDR3 contains 14 residues. Germline-derived CDR1 and CDR2 are SGHVS and FNYEAQ. V was clipped by 5 bases and J by 4 bases; unmatched bases: 6. The chain's CDR3 is CASSPPGQVETQYF. In nucleotides, the CDR3 is TGTGCCAGCAGCCCCCCGGGACAGGTAGAGACCCAGTACTTC.

V gene TRBV5-4 combines with J gene TRBJ2-2; 10 nucleotides align to TRBD1. V dropped 5 bases and J dropped 7; count of bases not matched to a gene: 8. CDR3 length: 15 residues. CDR1 is SGHNT and CDR2 is YYREEE in the germline V gene (reference sequence). CDR3 DNA sequence: TGTGCCAGCAGTTCGCCGGGACAGGGGATCGGGGAGCTGTTTTTT. It specifies CASSSPGQGIGELFF.

The chain uses TRBV5-4 and TRBJ2-6, with TRBD1 matching 9 bases. CDR1 and CDR2 from the germline V gene are SGHNT and YYREEE (reference sequence). The CDR3 has 17 amino acids. Trimming at V came to 1 base and at J to 3 bases, leaving 5 bases not matched to a gene. CDR3 residues: CASSLQQGAGGANVLTF. CDR3 in DNA: TGTGCCAGCAGCTTGCAACAGGGGGCTGGTGGGGCCAACGTCCTGACTTTC. Combining the CDR3 with reference TRBV5-4 and TRBJ2-6 gives the whole variable domain ETGVTQSPTHLIKTRGQQVTLRCSSQSGHNTVSWYQQALGQGPQFIFQYYREEENGRGNFPPRFSGLQFPNYSSELNVNALELDDSALYLCASSLQQGAGGANVLTFGAGSRLTVL.

This clone was counted a few times. The J gene is TRBJ2-4, the V gene TRBV28, with 9 bases that match TRBD1. CDR1 is MDHEN and CDR2 is SYDVKM in the germline V gene. V shed 6 bases and J 7 bases; nucleotides not matched to a gene: 10. CDR3 length: 15 residues. CDR3 nucleotide sequence: TGTGCCAGCAGGGAACACCGGGACAGGGCGAACATTCAGTACTTC. The encoded protein is CASREHRDRANIQYF. Drawing the rest from reference TRBV28 and TRBJ2-4, the complete variable domain is DVKVTQSSRYLVKRTGEKVFLECVQDMDHENMFWYRQDPGLGLRLIYFSYDVKMKEKGDIPEGYSVSREKKERFSLILESASTNQTSMYLCASREHRDRANIQYFGAGTRLSVL.

This chain uses TRBV30 with TRBJ1-1; 7 positions agree with TRBD1. Germline V lookup: CDR1 GTSNPN, CDR2 SVGIG (reference sequence). CDR3 length equals 13 residues. J gave up 5 bases and V 8 bases, and 11 bases lay outside the gene matches. CDR3 protein: CAATTGDWTEAFF. DNA for the CDR3: TGTGCCGCAACTACAGGGGATTGGACTGAAGCTTTCTTT. The complete variable domain, with remaining parts taken from reference TRBV30 and TRBJ1-1, reads SQTIHQWPATLVQPVGSPLSLECTVEGTSNPNLYWYRQAAGRGLQLLFYSVGIGQISSEVPQNLSASRPQDRQFILSSKKLLLSDSGFYLCAATTGDWTEAFFGQGTRLTVV.

The table lists this clone with a few counts. The rearrangement joins TRBV30 to TRBJ1-3; D is unclear. Germline V lookup: CDR1 GTSNPN, CDR2 SVGIG (reference sequence). CDR3 size: 15 residues. The V end was cut by 0 bases, the J end by 0 bases, with 9 bases between. The CDR3 loop reads CAWSVRGSSGNTIYF. CDR3 bases: TGTGCCTGGAGTGTACGAGGATCCTCTGGAAACACCATATATTTT.

The chain links TRBV19 to TRBJ2-1; 9 nucleotides match TRBD1. V lost 6 bases to trimming and J lost 7 bases; unmatched junction nucleotides: 4. Germline loops: CDR1 LNHDA, CDR2 SQIVND (reference sequence). The CDR3 runs 13 residues. CDR3 residues: CASSTGTGNEQFF. For the CDR3, the DNA is TGTGCCAGTAGCACAGGGACAGGGAATGAGCAGTTCTTC.

CDR3 in amino acids: CASRARAGGTEAFF. CDR3 nucleotides: TGTGCCAGCCGAGCGAGGGCGGGGGGAACTGAAGCTTTCTTT. The rearrangement uses TRBV2 and TRBJ1-1; a weak D match, TRBD1 (5 bases). V lost 8 bases and J lost 5, with 18 bases in between. Germline V gives CDR1 SNHLY, CDR2 FYNNEI. This CDR3 has 14 amino acids.

The genes are TRBV5-6 and TRBJ1-2; no clear D gene. V was cut by 0 bases and J by 6 bases, with 12 bases left in between. In germline, CDR1 is SGHDT, CDR2 YYEEEE. The CDR3 runs to 14 residues. CDR3 in amino acids: CASSLAGSHHGYTF. DNA of the CDR3: TGTGCCAGCAGCTTGGCGGGTAGTCATCATGGCTACACCTTC.

The V and J genes are TRBV2 and TRBJ1-2, with D possibly TRBD1 on 5 matching bases. The germline V gene has CDR1 SNHLY and CDR2 FYNNEI. CDR3 length: 14 amino acids. Trimming removed 3 bases from V and 4 bases from J, with 12 bases in between. The CDR3 region has the DNA TGTGCCAGCAGTGAGTTGGCAGGGCTCTATGGCTACACCTTC. Protein product: CASSELAGLYGYTF.

V usage is TRBV7-5 and J usage is TRBJ2-7; the table assigns TRBD2, which was not confirmed against the DNA. TRBV7-5 is reported as a pseudogene. The CDR3 totals 19 residues. CDR3 sequence: CVRSPQPGPARGAHPDQYV. The CDR3 bases are TGTGTCAGAAGCCCCCAACCCGGGCCGGCGCGGGGGGCCCACCCCGATCAGTACGTC.

The V and J genes are TRBV5-4 and TRBJ2-7; the D is unclear. CDR1 and CDR2 (germline): SGHNT, YYREEE (reference sequence). The length of the CDR3 is 14 residues. Trimming left V 4 bases short and J 2 bases short, with 13 bases between. In DNA, the CDR3 is TGTGCCAGCAGCCCTGGGCCAAAAACCTACGAGCAGTACTTC. Translating it yields CASSPGPKTYEQYF.

The rearrangement joins TRBV7-8 to TRBJ1-3, with 8 bases that match TRBD1. There are 17 residues in the CDR3. CDR1 is SGHVS, CDR2 FQNEAQ, per germline. Losses at the gene ends were 2 bases for V and 3 bases for J; bases not matched to a gene: 9. The CDR3 protein is CASSLFGQGAGGNTIYF. The CDR3 DNA sequence: TGTGCCAGCAGCTTATTCGGCCAGGGGGCAGGTGGAAACACCATATATTTT.

V is TRBV14 and J is TRBJ2-7; D gene ambiguous. The CDR3 totals 14 residues. Germline-derived CDR1 and CDR2 are SGHDN and FVKESK. The germline V and J ends were trimmed by 1 base and 0 bases, with 7 bases remaining between them. The DNA for the CDR3 is TGTGCCAGCAGCCAAGTCTCGGTCTCCTACGAGCAGTACTTC. Protein: CASSQVSVSYEQYF.

The chain uses TRBV15 and TRBJ2-7, with 7 positions matching TRBD2. The junction had 6 bases not matched to a gene; V was cut back by 0 bases and J by 4 bases. Germline-derived CDR1 and CDR2 are LNHNV and YYDKDF (reference sequence). The CDR3 covers 15 residues. The CDR3 loop is CATSREGTIPYEQYF. In nucleotides, the CDR3 is TGTGCCACCAGCAGAGAAGGGACTATACCTTACGAGCAGTACTTC.

The chain joins TRBV14 to TRBJ2-7, with 8 bases identical to TRBD1. Germline CDR1 and CDR2: SGHDN and FVKESK. Germline trimming cut 5 bases from V and 6 bases from J; bases unmatched to any gene: 3. The CDR3 loop spans 12 amino acids. The CDR3 nucleotides read TGTGCCAGCAGCAGGACAGGGACCGAGCAGTACTTC. It specifies CASSRTGTEQYF.

With regard to this clone: The junction departs from the called germline gene at one end, perhaps through a read error. The chain links TRBV7-3 to TRBJ2-1; 8 bases match TRBD2. CDR3 length: 15 amino acids. Germline CDR1 and CDR2: SGHTA and FQGTGA. Here the CDR3 reads CSSSAGTRVYNEQFF. In DNA form, the CDR3 reads TGTTCCAGCAGCGCCGGGACTAGAGTCTACAATGAGCAGTTCTTC.

The chain employs TRBV7-9 and TRBJ2-1, with 10 bases lining up with TRBD1. The CDR3 is 16 residues long. Germline values: CDR1 SEHNR, CDR2 FQNEAQ (reference sequence). J was trimmed by 8 bases and V by 5 bases; bases with no gene match: 12. The CDR3 DNA reads TGTGCCAGCAGCCCCCAGGGGACAGGGGTTATGTATGAGCAGTTCTTC. Its translation is CASSPQGTGVMYEQFF.

This clone was recorded a few times. The chain recombines TRBV11-2 with TRBJ2-2; 7 bases line up with TRBD2. V was pared by 4 bases and J by 5 bases, with 7 bases of the junction left unmatched. CDR1 and CDR2 (germline): SGHAT, FQNNGV. CDR3 length equals 15 residues. The CDR3 sequence is CASSSSGIVTGELFF. CDR3 DNA sequence: TGTGCCAGCAGCTCAAGCGGGATAGTAACCGGGGAGCTGTTTTTT.

This clone was counted once. The V and J genes are TRBV28 and TRBJ2-5; TRBD2 matches 7 bases. Trimming cost V 4 bases and J 1 base; bases outside gene matches: 9. The CDR3 loop spans 16 amino acids. Germline values: CDR1 MDHEN, CDR2 SYDVKM. The CDR3 here is CASSSPLGRVQETQYF. The CDR3 coding sequence is TGTGCCAGCAGTTCCCCCCTGGGGAGGGTCCAAGAGACCCAGTACTTC.

The genes are TRBV2 and TRBJ1-2; D gene unclear. With 7 bases removed from V and 7 bases from J, the gap between germline ends came to 19 bases. The CDR3 covers 14 residues. CDR1 and CDR2 (germline): SNHLY, FYNNEI. The CDR3 nucleotides are TGTGCCAGCAAAACTCTTCCGGGAAATGCTGGCTACACCTTC. The encoded protein is CASKTLPGNAGYTF.

The V and J genes are TRBV5-1 and TRBJ1-1, with 9 bases that match TRBD1. CDR3 length: 16 amino acids. Germline loops: CDR1 SGHRS, CDR2 YFSETQ. V dropped 1 base and J dropped 0; count of bases not matched to a gene: 4. This CDR3 is CASSLTGGVLNTEAFF. The DNA of the CDR3 is TGCGCCAGCAGCTTGACAGGGGGCGTATTGAACACTGAAGCTTTCTTT.

The gene calls are TRBV6-5 and TRBJ2-7, with 9 bases lining up with TRBD1. The CDR3 is 15 residues long. Germline CDR1 and CDR2: MNHEY and SVGAGI. V was clipped by 0 bases and J by 6 bases; unmatched bases: 6. CDR3 nucleotides: TGTGCCAGCAGTTACTCCCGGGACAGGGTGCTCGAGCAGTACTTC. Protein: CASSYSRDRVLEQYF.

This clone appeared a few times. Other DNA sequences in this sample translate to the same CDR3. The rearrangement links TRBV15 to TRBJ2-7; 10 bases align to TRBD2. J lost 2 bases, V lost 1 base, and 2 bases had no gene match. The CDR3 length is 15 residues. Looked up from germline, CDR1 is LNHNV and CDR2 is YYDKDF (reference sequence). CDR3 sequence: CATSRGLAGAYEQYF. The CDR3 DNA follows: TGTGCCACCAGCAGAGGGCTAGCGGGAGCCTACGAGCAGTACTTC.

V is TRBV4-2 and J is TRBJ2-3; 12 positions match TRBD2. This CDR3 has 17 amino acids. V trimming: 0 bases; J trimming: 7 bases; junction bases outside the gene matches: 8. Germline V gene data show CDR1 as LGHNA and CDR2 as YNFKEQ. CDR3 sequence reads: CASSQDFRTSGGYTQYF. The CDR3 DNA follows: TGTGCCAGCAGCCAAGATTTCCGTACTAGCGGGGGGTATACGCAGTATTTT.

The chain has TRBV15 and TRBJ1-3; D call uncertain. The CDR3 sequence is 15 residues long. Germline V gives CDR1 LNHNV, CDR2 YYDKDF (reference sequence). V was clipped by 4 bases and J by 3 bases, with 13 bases between them. The CDR3 loop is CATSTARTGGNTIYF. The CDR3 DNA follows: TGTGCCACCAGCACCGCCAGGACTGGTGGAAACACCATATATTTT.

This clone has a handful of counts. Sequence at one end of the junction differs from germline and may be a read error. This chain connects TRBV30 to TRBJ2-1; TRBD2 matches at 7 bases. This CDR3 region has 15 residues. Germline V CDR1 and CDR2: GTSNPN, SVGIG (reference sequence). The CDR3 spells CAWSVLWREYSEQFF. The CDR3 region has the DNA TGTGCCTGGAGTGTACTATGGCGGGAGTACAGTGAGCAGTTCTTC.

The CDR3 loop is CASSFGGSPNEQFF. As DNA, the CDR3 is TGTGCCAGCAGCTTTGGGGGGAGTCCCAATGAGCAGTTCTTC. This chain links TRBV11-2 with TRBJ2-1; a possible D gene is TRBD2 (6 bases). Germline V gene lookup returns CDR1 SGHAT and CDR2 FQNNGV. This CDR3 is built from 14 residues. V was pared by 3 bases and J by 6 bases, with 12 bases between.

This chain uses TRBV20-1 with TRBJ2-4; 10 positions match TRBD1. From germline, CDR1 is DFQATT and CDR2 SNEGSKA (reference sequence). With V trimmed by 5 bases and J by 13 bases, 5 bases remained unmatched. The CDR3 extends over 11 amino acids. The CDR3 reads CSAGQGENQYF. The CDR3 DNA follows: TGCAGTGCTGGACAGGGGGAGAACCAGTACTTC.